This T cell receptor beta chain was captured in a study of tumor-infiltrating lymphocytes in primary liver carcinoma. In the case of this clonotype: Its antigen is still unknown. Germline is not matched at one junction end, which may reflect a read error.

It was from approximately 20-30 mg of unsorted bulk tissue that RNA and DNA were co-extracted. The patients lived with chronic HBV infection and had not yet received any treatment. CDR1 is SGHAT, CDR2 FQNNGV, per germline. The CDR3 has 15 residues. Production of TCR beta cDNA used 500 ng total RNA together with a constant-region primer. Sequencing libraries for TCR beta derived from three nested multiplex PCR rounds that used slightly modified ARM-PCR. Rounds one and two of PCR, each of around 11 cycles, were primed with TRBV1-TRBV30 forward primers and a C-beta reverse primer. TCRdb ran MiXCR on the multiplex PCR reads and lists one entry per CDR3 protein. The top ten clones hold 19% of a sample with about 84,000 distinct CDR3 sequences, 72% of them seen once. General observations from the study: Pairs of tumor regions overlapped more than tumor-adjacent and tumor-blood pairs did.

The receptor was isolated from a man aged 35 to 55 with primary liver carcinoma and hepatitis B virus infection. This chain connects TRBV11-2 to TRBJ2-2; a possible D gene is TRBD2 (5 bases). Sample: liver tumor tissue from sampling region 1. Subset reported: tumor region T1, superior pole. CDR3 loop: CASSLVGGGTGELFF. The DNA of the CDR3 is TGTGCCAGCAGCTTAGTCGGAGGAGGCACCGGAGAGCTGTTTTTT.